Presented here are 21 T cell receptor beta chains from one specimen sequenced in a study of blood T cell repertoires in COVID-19. TCRdb's table, derived via immunoSEQ multiplex PCR, lists solely in-frame clones and lacks some. Among about 220,000 clones, 70% to 90% were seen once, and the ten largest hold around 3%. Input material: peripheral blood. The receptors were gathered from a man in his fifties who had recovered from COVID-19.

In nucleotides, the CDR3 is TGTGCCAGCAGTAACCAGGGTTTAACTAATGAAGCTTTCTTT. It translates to CASSNQGLTNEAFF. The J gene is TRBJ1-1, the V gene TRBV2; perhaps TRBD1 as D (5 bases). Trimming stripped 5 bases from V and 7 bases from J, with 17 bases between. CDR3 length: 14 amino acids. Per germline, CDR1 SNHLY and CDR2 FYNNEI.

This clone is a singleton in its sample. The chain combines TRBV6-5 with TRBJ1-6; no firm D call. Trimming removed 11 bases from V and 14 bases from J, with 22 bases in between. The CDR3 spans 13 residues. The germline V gene has CDR1 MNHEY and CDR2 SVGAGI. CDR3 in DNA: TGTGCCGGGAGGACGGAAGCCATATCGTCCCTCCACTTT. Protein sequence: CAGRTEAISSLHF.

This chain uses TRBV6-1 with TRBJ1-1; the D is unclear. This CDR3 comprises 14 residues. Germline V CDR1 and CDR2: MNHNS, SASEGT. Trimming left V 0 bases short and J 4 bases short, with 9 bases between. CDR3 in DNA: TGTGCCAGCAGTGAAGCGGCCCGGGGCACTGAAGCTTTCTTT. This gives the protein CASSEAARGTEAFF.

This chain connects TRBV9 to TRBJ2-1, with 8 bases identical to TRBD2. J gave up 2 bases and V 3 bases, and 10 bases lay outside the gene matches. The CDR3 covers 17 residues. Germline assignment: CDR1 SGDLS and CDR2 YYNGEE. The CDR3 DNA reads TGTGCCAGCAGCGGAAATGCCGGGACTAGAACCTACAATGAGCAGTTCTTC. It yields the protein CASSGNAGTRTYNEQFF.

This chain links TRBV28 with TRBJ2-5, with TRBD1 as a possible D gene (5 bases). The CDR3 length is 15 residues. Germline V gives CDR1 MDHEN, CDR2 SYDVKM. Trimming took off 5 bases at V and 2 bases at J, with 15 bases between the two ends. CDR3 sequence reads: CASSAPKGRQETQYF. The CDR3 region has the DNA TGTGCCAGCAGTGCCCCCAAGGGGCGACAAGAGACCCAGTACTTC.

The chain has TRBV6-2 or TRBV6-3 and TRBJ1-1, with 7 bases lining up with TRBD1. V gave up 6 bases and J gave up 4 bases; unmatched junction bases: 11. This CDR3 is 15 amino acids long. Per the germline V gene, CDR1 is MNHEY and CDR2 is SVGEGT. CDR3 sequence (DNA): TGTGCCAGCAGCCTACAGGGGCCCTTTGGCACTGAAGCTTTCTTT. Its translation is CASSLQGPFGTEAFF.

The rearrangement joins TRBV3-1 (or the pseudogene TRBV3-2) to TRBJ2-7; 8 bases are a match to TRBD1. V shed 3 bases, J shed 0 bases, and the junction held 4 bases outside the gene matches. The CDR3 extends over 15 amino acids. The germline V gene encodes CDR1 LGHDT and CDR2 YNNKEL (reference sequence). DNA of the CDR3: TGTGCCAGCAGCCATTGGGGGACAGGCTCCTACGAGCAGTACTTC. Translation gives CASSHWGTGSYEQYF.

The chain couples TRBV7-9 to TRBJ1-2; weak D call: TRBD1 (6 bases). The germline CDR1 and CDR2 sequences are SEHNR and FQNEAQ (reference sequence). V lost 4 bases and J 1 base, leaving 16 bases between the germline ends. The CDR3 totals 16 residues. CDR3 DNA: TGTGCCAGCAGCTCAACCGGGGACACGGATAACTATGGCTACACCTTC. This encodes CASSSTGDTDNYGYTF.

The V and J genes are TRBV30 and TRBJ1-6; D is undetermined. V was clipped by 0 bases and J by 6 bases, with 6 bases between them. In germline, CDR1 is GTSNPN, CDR2 SVGIG (reference sequence). This CDR3 is built from 13 residues. The DNA for the CDR3 is TGTGCCTGGAGTGTTGGAGGTAATTCACCCCTCCACTTT. Its translation: CAWSVGGNSPLHF.

This chain connects TRBV15 to TRBJ1-5; D is possibly TRBD1 (5 bases). Germline-derived CDR1 and CDR2 are LNHNV and YYDKDF (reference sequence). This CDR3 contains 15 residues. V dropped 0 bases and J dropped 5 bases, with 11 bases sitting between them. CDR3 sequence reads: CATSRDGTRDQPQHF. The DNA for the CDR3 is TGTGCCACCAGCAGAGACGGGACTAGGGATCAGCCCCAGCATTTT.

This clone was detected a few times. This chain joins TRBV9 and TRBJ2-7; a possible D gene is TRBD2 (5 bases). The CDR3 loop spans 15 amino acids. V gave up 0 bases and J gave up 3 bases, with 13 bases separating them. Germline CDR1 is SGDLS and CDR2 is YYNGEE. For the CDR3, the DNA is TGTGCCAGCAGCGTAGAGCTAGCAGACTACTACGAGCAGTACTTC. It is translated as CASSVELADYYEQYF.

The chain uses TRBV6-5 and TRBJ1-5, with a weak D call TRBD1 (5 bases). Trimming took off 10 bases at V and 7 bases at J, with 14 bases between the two ends. The germline V gene has CDR1 MNHEY and CDR2 SVGAGI. The CDR3 length is 12 residues. The CDR3 region is CAIRGTGQPQHF. DNA for the CDR3: TGTGCCATACGGGGGACCGGCCAGCCCCAGCATTTT.

The chain has TRBV11-3 and TRBJ2-1; 13 bases line up with TRBD2. This CDR3 comprises 15 residues. The germline V gene encodes CDR1 SGHNT and CDR2 YENEEA. V was clipped by 5 bases and J by 9 bases; unmatched bases: 7. Written as DNA, the CDR3 is TGTGCCAGCAGCCGCGGACTAGCGGGAGTTTCTGAGCAGTTCTTC. Residues: CASSRGLAGVSEQFF.

This clone was detected only once. CDR3 bases: TGCGCCAGCAGCTTAGAGGGGACAACTACAGATACGCAGTATTTT. This sequence encodes CASSLEGTTTDTQYF. The rearrangement uses TRBV5-1 and TRBJ2-3, with a weak D call TRBD1 (6 bases). The length of the CDR3 is 15 residues. V lost 2 bases and J 3 bases, leaving 13 bases between the germline ends. The germline V gene has CDR1 SGHRS and CDR2 YFSETQ.

The chain recombines TRBV4-1 with TRBJ1-1, with TRBD1 as a possible D gene (5 bases). Per germline, CDR1 MGHRA and CDR2 YSYEKL. The CDR3 is 15 residues long. Trimming removed 6 bases at V and 1 base at J, with 15 bases between. CDR3 sequence reads: CASRPLSGGNTEAFF. CDR3 bases: TGCGCCAGCAGACCCCTCTCCGGGGGGAACACTGAAGCTTTCTTT.

The CDR3 sequence is CSVPATGSEQYF. The CDR3 DNA follows: TGCAGCGTCCCGGCGACAGGGAGCGAGCAGTACTTC. The J gene is TRBJ2-7, the V gene TRBV29-1; 7 nucleotides line up with TRBD1. CDR3 length equals 12 residues. CDR1 is SQVTM, CDR2 ANQGSEA, per germline. Losses at the gene ends were 6 bases for V and 6 bases for J; bases not matched to a gene: 8.

This clone turned up a few times. This chain joins TRBV24-1 and TRBJ2-7; 8 nucleotides match TRBD2. The germline gives CDR1 KGHDR, CDR2 SFDVKD. This CDR3 is built from 14 residues. V lost 2 bases to trimming and J lost 3 bases; unmatched junction nucleotides: 2. Here the CDR3 DNA reads TGTGCCACCAGTGATTCGGGGGGGAACTACGAGCAGTACTTC. This encodes CATSDSGGNYEQYF.

The sample holds one count of this clone. V and J are TRBV10-3 and TRBJ2-7; tentatively, D is TRBD2 (6 bases). Germline V gene sequence: CDR1 ENHRY, CDR2 SYGVKD. The CDR3 length is 14 residues. Trimming pared 6 bases from V and 2 bases from J, leaving 14 bases between. The CDR3 region is CAISEGLGTYEQYF. The DNA of the CDR3 is TGTGCCATCAGCGAGGGACTTGGGACCTACGAGCAGTACTTC.

The CDR3 region has the DNA TGTGCCAGTAGTTCTAAACAGGGGGCCCTCTACGAGCAGTACTTC. Protein product: CASSSKQGALYEQYF. J is TRBJ2-7 and V is TRBV19; 9 nucleotides line up with TRBD1. Germline CDR1 is LNHDA and CDR2 is SQIVND (reference sequence). The CDR3 runs to 15 residues. The V segment lost 5 bases and the J segment 3 bases; nucleotides outside the gene matches: 8. Using reference TRBV19 and TRBJ2-7 for the parts outside the CDR3, the full variable domain is DGGITQSPKYLFRKEGQNVTLSCEQNLNHDAMYWYRQDPGQGLRLIYYSQIVNDFQKGDIAEGYSVSREKKESFPLTVTSAQKNPTAFYLCASSSKQGALYEQYFGPGTRLTVT.

The CDR3 sequence is CASSRRLVTGANVLTF. As DNA, the CDR3 is TGTGCCAGCAGCCGACGACTAGTCACCGGGGCCAACGTCCTGACTTTC. The chain has TRBV7-8 and TRBJ2-6; TRBD2 might be the D (6 bases). This CDR3 contains 16 residues. Germline lookup yields CDR1 SGHVS and CDR2 FQNEAQ. Trimming took 5 bases from V and 4 from J, leaving 15 bases between them.

The chain recombines TRBV15 with TRBJ2-7, with 8 bases matching TRBD1. Germline loops: CDR1 LNHNV, CDR2 YYDKDF (reference sequence). Trimming removed 4 bases from V and 3 bases from J; junction bases left unmatched: 5. CDR3 length equals 14 residues. The CDR3 region is CATSTIDRGYEQYF. CDR3 nucleotides: TGTGCCACCAGCACCATAGACAGGGGCTACGAGCAGTACTTC.